The clone carrying this T cell receptor beta chain showed up just a few times. Its antigen is as yet unknown. The V gene end was trimmed by 0 bases and the J gene end by 8 bases; junction bases not matched to a gene: 2. Germline loops: CDR1 GTSNPN, CDR2 SVGIG (reference sequence). The CDR3 covers 13 residues. This sample is part of a study of shared clonotypes between healthy human individuals. Study observations and caveats: Non-shared clonotypes showed lower generation probabilities than clonotypes common to all four donors.

Sequencing used immunoSEQ multiplex PCR; TCRdb keeps in-frame clones, though not all of them. The data show 2 million to 3 million clones, roughly 93% seen once. V usage is TRBV30 and J usage is TRBJ1-4; TRBD1 agrees at 8 bases. The source is a man aged 18 to 30 in good health. Some clones in this sample may be carry-over from other donors' samples. Material: naive CD4+ T cells from PBMCs. As for subset: CD45RA+ positively selected. The CDR3 loop reads CAWSVGDREKLFF. The CDR3 nucleotides read TGTGCCTGGAGTGTAGGGGACAGGGAAAAACTGTTTTTT.